Shown below are 6 T cell receptor beta chains from a single sample sequenced in a study of blood T cell repertoires in COVID-19. The data were produced by immunoSEQ multiplex PCR, yet TCRdb's version contains in-frame clones alone and is incomplete. The table shows approximately 170,000 clones, with roughly 88% occurring only once. The sequenced sample was peripheral blood. The source is a man aged 18 to 29 with COVID-19, enrolled during active disease.

The chain links TRBV14 to TRBJ2-3, with 7 bases aligning to TRBD1. J lost 0 bases, V lost 5 bases, and 8 bases had no gene match. Germline V lookup: CDR1 SGHDN, CDR2 FVKESK. The CDR3 is 16 residues long. CDR3 nucleotide sequence: TGTGCCAGCAGCTCCCGGGACAGCGCTAGCACAGATACGCAGTATTTT. It specifies CASSSRDSASTDTQYF.

J is TRBJ1-5 and V is TRBV28, with TRBD1 as a possible D gene (6 bases). V lost 11 bases and J lost 0, with 11 bases in between. Per germline, CDR1 MDHEN and CDR2 SYDVKM. The CDR3 loop spans 13 amino acids. The CDR3 sequence is CALGGSSNQPQHF. The CDR3 nucleotides read TGTGCCCTTGGGGGCAGTAGCAATCAGCCCCAGCATTTT.

This clone was seen just once. V and J are TRBV2 and TRBJ1-2, with TRBD1 matching 9 bases. Looked up from germline, CDR1 is SNHLY and CDR2 is FYNNEI. Losses at the gene ends were 7 bases for V and 7 bases for J; bases not matched to a gene: 10. This CDR3 has 14 residues. In DNA form, the CDR3 reads TGTGCCAGCAAGGCCCGGGACAGGGTCTTTGGCTACACCTTC. Amino acids: CASKARDRVFGYTF. The variable domain in full, with the rest retrieved from reference TRBV2 and TRBJ1-2, is EPEVTQTPSHQVTQMGQEVILRCVPISNHLYFYWYRQILGQKVEFLVSFYNNEISEKSEIFDDQFSVERPDGSNFTLKIRSTKLEDSAMYFCASKARDRVFGYTFGSGTRLTVV.

The chain has TRBV5-6 and TRBJ1-2; 7 bases match TRBD1. V shed 4 bases and J 8 bases; nucleotides not matched to a gene: 5. The germline CDR1 and CDR2 sequences are SGHDT and YYEEEE. The CDR3 loop spans 12 amino acids. The CDR3 DNA follows: TGTGCCAGCAGCCTAGGGGGCGCCGGCTACACCTTC. Translating it yields CASSLGGAGYTF. Supplemented by reference TRBV5-6 and TRBJ1-2, the full variable domain reads DAGVTQSPTHLIKTRGQQVTLRCSPKSGHDTVSWYQQALGQGPQFIFQYYEEEERQRGNFPDRFSGHQFPNYSSELNVNALLLGDSALYLCASSLGGAGYTFGSGTRLTVV.

The sample holds one count of this clone. This chain links TRBV5-1 with TRBJ2-1; the match to TRBD2 covers 7 bases. From germline, CDR1 is SGHRS and CDR2 YFSETQ. Unmatched junction bases numbered 11, after V lost 4 bases and J lost 4 bases. The CDR3 totals 16 residues. The CDR3 region has the DNA TGCGCCAGCAGCGGATCATCTGGACTAGAATACAATGAGCAGTTCTTC. It specifies CASSGSSGLEYNEQFF.

Comments on this clone: The sample has other DNA sequences that encode this CDR3 too. The chain carries TRBV30 and TRBJ2-7; D is undetermined. Trimming pared 0 bases from V and 4 bases from J, leaving 4 bases between. Germline V gene sequence: CDR1 GTSNPN, CDR2 SVGIG (reference sequence). The CDR3 loop spans 11 amino acids. The DNA for the CDR3 is TGTGCCTGGAGTGTACTATACGAGCAGTACTTC. Protein: CAWSVLYEQYF.